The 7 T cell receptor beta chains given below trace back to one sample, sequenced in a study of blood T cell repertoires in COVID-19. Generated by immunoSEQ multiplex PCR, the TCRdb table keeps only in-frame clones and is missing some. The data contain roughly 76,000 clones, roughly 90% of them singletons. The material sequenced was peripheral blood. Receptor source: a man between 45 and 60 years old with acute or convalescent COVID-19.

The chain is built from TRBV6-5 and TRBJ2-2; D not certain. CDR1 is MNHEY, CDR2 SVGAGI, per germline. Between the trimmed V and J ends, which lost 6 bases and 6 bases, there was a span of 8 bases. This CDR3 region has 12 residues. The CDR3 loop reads CASSRGAGELFF. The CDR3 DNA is TGTGCCAGCAGCCGAGGTGCCGGGGAGCTGTTTTTT.

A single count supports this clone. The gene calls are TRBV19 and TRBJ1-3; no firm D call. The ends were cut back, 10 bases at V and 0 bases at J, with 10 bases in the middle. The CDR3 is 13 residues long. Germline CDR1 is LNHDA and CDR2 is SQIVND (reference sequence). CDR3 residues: CATAGSSGNTIYF. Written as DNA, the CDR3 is TGTGCCACCGCAGGATCCTCTGGAAACACCATATATTTT.

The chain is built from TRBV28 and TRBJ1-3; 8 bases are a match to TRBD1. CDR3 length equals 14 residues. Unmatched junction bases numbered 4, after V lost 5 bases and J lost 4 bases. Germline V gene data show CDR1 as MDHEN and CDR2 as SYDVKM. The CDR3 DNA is TGTGCCAGCAGTCCCGGGGACAGGGGAAACACCATATATTTT. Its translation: CASSPGDRGNTIYF.

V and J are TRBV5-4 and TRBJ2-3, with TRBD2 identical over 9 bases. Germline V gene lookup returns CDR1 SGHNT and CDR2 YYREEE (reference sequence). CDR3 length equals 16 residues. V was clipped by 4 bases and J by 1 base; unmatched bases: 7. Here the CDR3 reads CASSPMVAGGTDTQYF. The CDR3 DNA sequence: TGTGCCAGCAGCCCCATGGTAGCGGGAGGCACAGATACGCAGTATTTT.

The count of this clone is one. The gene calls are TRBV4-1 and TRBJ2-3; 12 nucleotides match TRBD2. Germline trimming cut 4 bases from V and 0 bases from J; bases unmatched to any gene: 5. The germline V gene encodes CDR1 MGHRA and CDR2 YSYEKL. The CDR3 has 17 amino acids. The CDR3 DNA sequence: TGCGCCAGCAGCCGCCCCGGGACTAGCGGGAGCACAGATACGCAGTATTTT. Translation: CASSRPGTSGSTDTQYF.

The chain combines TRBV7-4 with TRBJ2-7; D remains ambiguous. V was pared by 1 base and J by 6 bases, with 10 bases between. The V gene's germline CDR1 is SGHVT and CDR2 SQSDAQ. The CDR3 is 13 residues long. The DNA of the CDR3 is TGTGCCAGCAGCTTAGTAGTTACGGGCGAGCAGTACGTC. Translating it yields CASSLVVTGEQYV.

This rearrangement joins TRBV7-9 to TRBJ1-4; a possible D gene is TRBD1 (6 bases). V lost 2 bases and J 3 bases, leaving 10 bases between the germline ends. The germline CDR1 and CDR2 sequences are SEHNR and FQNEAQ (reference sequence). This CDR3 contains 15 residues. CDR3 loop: CASSLPQGSNEKLFF. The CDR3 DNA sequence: TGTGCCAGCAGCTTACCACAGGGATCTAATGAAAAACTGTTTTTT.